This T cell receptor (beta chain) was sequenced for a study of Ad26.COV2.S vaccination and SARS-CoV-2 variants. Study observations and caveats: Relative to placebo recipients, vaccine recipients exhibited elevated spike-specific TCR breadth. A substantial breadth of spike-specific CD8+ and CD4+ T cell responses after vaccination has been reported. Vaccine and placebo groups showed comparable non-spike TCR breadth. Measurements of TCR breadth and depth may have given underestimates of the total T cell responses.

Generated by immunoSEQ multiplex PCR, the TCRdb table keeps only in-frame clones and is missing some. The sample has some 350,000 clones; about 91% are singletons. This CDR3 contains 17 residues. CDR1 is LNHDA and CDR2 is SQIVND in the germline V gene (reference sequence). With 10 bases clipped from V and 0 bases from J, the junction kept 12 bases outside the gene matches. On this clone itself: Its antigen remains unknown.

Sequenced material: peripheral blood, taken after recovery from COVID-19. V gene TRBV19 combines with J gene TRBJ2-2; 9 bases are a match to TRBD2. The clonotype originates from a human donor who had recovered from COVID-19. In nucleotides, the CDR3 is TGTGCCACCAAACGCCAGCGGGGGGACACGAACACCGGGGAGCTGTTTTTT. Translated: CATKRQRGDTNTGELFF.